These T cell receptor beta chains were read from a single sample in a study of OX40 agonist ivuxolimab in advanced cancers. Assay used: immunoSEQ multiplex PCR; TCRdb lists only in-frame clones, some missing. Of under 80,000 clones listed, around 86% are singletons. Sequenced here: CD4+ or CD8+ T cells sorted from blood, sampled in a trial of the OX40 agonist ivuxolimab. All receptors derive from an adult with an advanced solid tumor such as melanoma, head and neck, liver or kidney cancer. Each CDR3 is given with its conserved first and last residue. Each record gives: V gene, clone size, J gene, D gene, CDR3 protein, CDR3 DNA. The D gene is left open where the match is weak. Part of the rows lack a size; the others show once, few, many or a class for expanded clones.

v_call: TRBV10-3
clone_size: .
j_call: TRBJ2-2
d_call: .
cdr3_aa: CAISPLPGDRLKLFF
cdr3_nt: TGTGCCATCAGCCCACTACCCGGCGACAGGCTAAAGCTGTTTTTT

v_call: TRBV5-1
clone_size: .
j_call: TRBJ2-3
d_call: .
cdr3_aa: CASSLRVAADTQYF
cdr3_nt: TGCGCCAGCAGCTTGCGGGTAGCGGCAGATACGCAGTATTTT

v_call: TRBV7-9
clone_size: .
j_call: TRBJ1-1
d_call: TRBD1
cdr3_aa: CASSSRQGDTEAFF
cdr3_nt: TGTGCCAGCAGCTCTCGACAGGGAGACACTGAAGCTTTCTTT

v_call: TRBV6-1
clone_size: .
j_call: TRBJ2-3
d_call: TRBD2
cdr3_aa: CASSGTSGGTRTDTQYF
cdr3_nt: TGTGCCAGCAGTGGGACTAGCGGGGGGACCCGCACAGATACGCAGTATTTT

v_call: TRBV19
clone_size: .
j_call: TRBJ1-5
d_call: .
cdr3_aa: CASVESSGATAAQPQHF
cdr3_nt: TGTGCCAGTGTCGAGTCGTCAGGGGCTACGGCCGCTCAGCCCCAGCATTTT

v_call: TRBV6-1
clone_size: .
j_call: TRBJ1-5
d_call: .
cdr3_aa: CASSDAGAGQPQHF
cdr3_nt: TGTGCCAGCAGTGACGCGGGGGCTGGTCAGCCCCAGCATTTT

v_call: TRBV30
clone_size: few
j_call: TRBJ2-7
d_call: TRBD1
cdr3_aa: CAWRTGVEQYF
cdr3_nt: TGTGCCTGGAGAACAGGGGTCGAGCAGTACTTC

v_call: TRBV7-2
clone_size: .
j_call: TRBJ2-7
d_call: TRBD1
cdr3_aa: CASSFGDSSYEQYF
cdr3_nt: TGTGCCAGCAGCTTCGGGGACAGCTCCTACGAGCAGTACTTC

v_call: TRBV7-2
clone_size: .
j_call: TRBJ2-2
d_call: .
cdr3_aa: CASSLVLPNTGELFF
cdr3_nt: TGTGCCAGCAGCTTAGTATTACCAAACACCGGGGAGCTGTTTTTT

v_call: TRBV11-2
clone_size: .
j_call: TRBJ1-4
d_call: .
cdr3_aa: CASSPGPDSYEKLFF
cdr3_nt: TGTGCCAGCAGCCCGGGTCCAGACTCCTATGAAAAACTGTTTTTT

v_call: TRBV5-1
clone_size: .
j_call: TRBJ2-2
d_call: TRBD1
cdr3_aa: CASSRLGQGDTGELFF
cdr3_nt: TGCGCCAGCAGCAGACTCGGTCAGGGGGACACCGGGGAGCTGTTTTTT

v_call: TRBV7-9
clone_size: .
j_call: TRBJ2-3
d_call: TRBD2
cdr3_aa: CASSSGLASTDTQYF
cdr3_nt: TGTGCCAGCAGCTCGGGACTAGCGAGCACAGATACGCAGTATTTT

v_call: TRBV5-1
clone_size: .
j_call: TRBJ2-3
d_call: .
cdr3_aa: CASSLGGIPDTQYF
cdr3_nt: TGCGCCAGCAGCTTGGGGGGCATCCCAGATACGCAGTATTTT

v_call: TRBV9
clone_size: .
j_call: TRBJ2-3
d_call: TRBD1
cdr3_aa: CASSPYHRDRVTDTQYF
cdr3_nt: TGTGCCAGCAGCCCCTACCACCGGGACAGGGTAACAGATACGCAGTATTTT

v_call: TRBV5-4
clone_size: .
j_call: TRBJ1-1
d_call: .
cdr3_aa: CASSLLGRGRERGTEAFF
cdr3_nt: TGTGCCAGCAGCTTGCTCGGCCGGGGGCGCGAACGGGGAACTGAAGCTTTCTTT

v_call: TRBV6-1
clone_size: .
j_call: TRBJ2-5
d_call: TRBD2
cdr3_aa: CASRGGETQYF
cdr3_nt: TGTGCCAGCAGGGGGGGGGAGACCCAGTACTTC

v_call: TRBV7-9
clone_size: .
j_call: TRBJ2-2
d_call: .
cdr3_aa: CASSLRGPGSDGELFF
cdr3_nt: TGTGCCAGCAGCTTACGGGGGCCAGGGAGCGACGGGGAGCTGTTTTTT

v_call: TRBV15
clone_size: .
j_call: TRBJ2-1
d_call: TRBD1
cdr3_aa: CATSRRDRGSQEQFF
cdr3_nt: TGTGCCACCAGCAGACGGGACAGGGGGTCGCAGGAGCAGTTCTTC

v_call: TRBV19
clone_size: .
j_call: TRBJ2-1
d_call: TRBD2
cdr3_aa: CASSGGRASPYNEQFF
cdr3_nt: TGTGCCAGTAGTGGCGGGAGGGCCTCCCCCTACAATGAGCAGTTCTTC

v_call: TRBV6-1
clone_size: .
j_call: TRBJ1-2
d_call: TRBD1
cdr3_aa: CASSAQPGQGAGGYTF
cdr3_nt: TGTGCCAGCAGTGCTCAACCGGGACAGGGGGCGGGTGGCTACACCTTC

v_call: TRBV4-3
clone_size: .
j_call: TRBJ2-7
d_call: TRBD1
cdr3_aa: CASSPELGQGFYEQYF
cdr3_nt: TGCGCCAGCAGCCCTGAGCTGGGACAGGGGTTCTACGAGCAGTACTTC

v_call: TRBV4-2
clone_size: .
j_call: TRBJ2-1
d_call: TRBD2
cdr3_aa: CASSQDPGGHNYNEQFF
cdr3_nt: TGTGCCAGCAGCCAAGATCCGGGAGGGCATAACTACAATGAGCAGTTCTTC

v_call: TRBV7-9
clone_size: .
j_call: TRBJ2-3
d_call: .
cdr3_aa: CASSLAGRTSTDTQYF
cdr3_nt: TGTGCCAGCAGCTTAGCTGGTAGGACGAGCACAGATACGCAGTATTTT

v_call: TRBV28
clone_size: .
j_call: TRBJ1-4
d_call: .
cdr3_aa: CASSLRRGQGLFF
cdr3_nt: TGTGCCAGCAGTTTGAGACGGGGACAAGGACTGTTTTTT

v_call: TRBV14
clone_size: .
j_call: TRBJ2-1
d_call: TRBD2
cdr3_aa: CASSVRTSGRGEQFF
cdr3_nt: TGTGCCAGCAGCGTTAGGACTAGCGGGAGAGGGGAGCAGTTCTTC

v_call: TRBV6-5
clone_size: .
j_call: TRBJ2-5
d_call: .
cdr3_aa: CASKRDTWAWEQYF
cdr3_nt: TGTGCCAGCAAGAGGGACACATGGGCATGGGAGCAGTACTTC

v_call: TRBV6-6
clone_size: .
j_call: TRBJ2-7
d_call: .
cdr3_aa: CASGSSRSTYEQYF
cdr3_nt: TGTGCCAGCGGATCCTCGCGTTCGACCTACGAGCAGTACTTC

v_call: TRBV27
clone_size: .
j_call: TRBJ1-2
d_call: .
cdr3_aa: CASMMKPEGGAHGYTF
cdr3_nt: TGTGCCAGCATGATGAAACCAGAGGGGGGCGCCCATGGCTACACCTTC

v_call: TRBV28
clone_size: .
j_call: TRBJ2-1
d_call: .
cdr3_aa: CASRIRLGHNEQFF
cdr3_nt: TGTGCCAGCAGAATAAGACTCGGGCACAATGAGCAGTTCTTC

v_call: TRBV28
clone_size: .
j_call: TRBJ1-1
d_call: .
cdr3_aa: CASSIGPLGEAFF
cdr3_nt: TGTGCCAGCAGTATCGGACCCCTGGGTGAAGCTTTCTTT

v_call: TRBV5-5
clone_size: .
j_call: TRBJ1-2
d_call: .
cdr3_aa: CASSLGPLLTNYGYTF
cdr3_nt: TGTGCCAGCAGCCTAGGACCCCTTCTCACCAACTATGGCTACACCTTC

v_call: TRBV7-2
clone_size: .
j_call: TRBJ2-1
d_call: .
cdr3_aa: CASSQMNSPPGFF
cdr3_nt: TGTGCCAGCAGCCAAATGAACTCACCACCCGGGTTCTTC

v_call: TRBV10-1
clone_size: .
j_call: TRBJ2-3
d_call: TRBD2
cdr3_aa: CASSTGLAGDDTQYF
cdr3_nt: TGCGCCAGCAGTACGGGACTAGCGGGAGATGATACGCAGTATTTT

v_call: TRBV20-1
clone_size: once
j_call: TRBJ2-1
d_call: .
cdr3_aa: CSARETIEQFF
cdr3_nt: TGCAGTGCTAGAGAGACCATAGAGCAGTTCTTC

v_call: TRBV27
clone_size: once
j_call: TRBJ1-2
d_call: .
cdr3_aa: CASREDNYGYTF
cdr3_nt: TGTGCCAGCAGGGAAGATAACTATGGCTACACCTTC

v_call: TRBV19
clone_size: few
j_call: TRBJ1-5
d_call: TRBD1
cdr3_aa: CASSVDRWNQPQHF
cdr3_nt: TGTGCCAGTAGTGTGGACAGGTGGAATCAGCCCCAGCATTTT

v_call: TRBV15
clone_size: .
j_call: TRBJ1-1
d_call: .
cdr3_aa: CATRDSTTEAFF
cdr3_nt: TGTGCCACCAGGGACAGCACTACTGAAGCTTTCTTT

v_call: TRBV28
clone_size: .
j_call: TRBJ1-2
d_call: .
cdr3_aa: CASGRAAYGYTF
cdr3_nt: TGTGCCAGCGGAAGGGCAGCCTATGGCTACACCTTC

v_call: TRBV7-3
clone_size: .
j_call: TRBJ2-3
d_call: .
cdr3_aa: CASSPLGAGADTQYF
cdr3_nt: TGTGCCAGCAGCCCGTTGGGAGCCGGGGCAGATACGCAGTATTTT

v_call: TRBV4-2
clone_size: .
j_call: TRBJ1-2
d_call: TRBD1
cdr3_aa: CASTPTAGTGDYGYTF
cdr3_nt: TGTGCCAGCACCCCGACAGCCGGGACAGGGGACTATGGCTACACCTTC

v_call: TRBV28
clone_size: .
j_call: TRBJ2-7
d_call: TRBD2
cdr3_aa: CASSPGSGGTYEQYF
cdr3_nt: TGTGCCAGCAGTCCCGGGAGCGGGGGGACCTACGAGCAGTACTTC

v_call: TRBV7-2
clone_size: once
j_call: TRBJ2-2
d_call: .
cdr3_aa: CASSLRTTNTGELFF
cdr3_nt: TGTGCCAGCAGCTTACGGACTACGAACACCGGGGAGCTGTTTTTT

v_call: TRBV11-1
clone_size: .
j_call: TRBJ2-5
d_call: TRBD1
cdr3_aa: CASSLGQGRVETQYF
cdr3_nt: TGTGCCAGCAGCCTCGGACAGGGACGGGTGGAGACCCAGTACTTC

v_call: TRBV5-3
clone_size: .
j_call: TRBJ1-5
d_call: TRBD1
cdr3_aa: CARSLGDRGGQPQHF
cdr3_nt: TGTGCCAGAAGCTTAGGCGACAGGGGGGGACAGCCCCAGCATTTT

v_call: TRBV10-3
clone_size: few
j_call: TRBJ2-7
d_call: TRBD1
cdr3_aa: CAISERGQGAEQYF
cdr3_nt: TGTGCCATCAGTGAGAGGGGGCAGGGTGCGGAGCAGTACTTC

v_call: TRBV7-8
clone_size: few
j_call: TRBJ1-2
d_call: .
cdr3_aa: CASSPIEGPNYGYTF
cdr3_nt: TGTGCCAGCAGCCCTATTGAGGGGCCGAACTATGGCTACACCTTC

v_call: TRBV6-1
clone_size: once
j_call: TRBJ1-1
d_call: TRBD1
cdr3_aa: CASIWGTDPRSEAFF
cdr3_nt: TGTGCCAGCATTTGGGGGACAGACCCACGGAGTGAAGCTTTCTTT

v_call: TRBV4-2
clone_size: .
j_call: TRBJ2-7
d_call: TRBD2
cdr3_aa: CASSSFGGSSYEQYF
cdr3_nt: TGTGCCAGCAGTTCGTTCGGCGGGAGCTCCTACGAGCAGTACTTC

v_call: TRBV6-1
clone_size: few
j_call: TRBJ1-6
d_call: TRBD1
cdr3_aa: CASRLDRGNSPLHF
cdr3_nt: TGTGCCAGCAGGTTAGACAGGGGTAATTCACCCCTCCACTTT

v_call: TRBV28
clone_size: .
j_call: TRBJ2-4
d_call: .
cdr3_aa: CASGINIQYF
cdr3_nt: TGTGCCAGCGGGATAAACATTCAGTACTTC

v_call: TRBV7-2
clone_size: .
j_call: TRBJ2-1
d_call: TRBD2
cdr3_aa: CASSLAQTSGRVF
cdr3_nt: TGTGCCAGCAGCTTAGCCCAGACTAGCGGGAGGGTCTTC

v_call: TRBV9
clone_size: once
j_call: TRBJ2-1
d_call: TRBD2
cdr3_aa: CASSVAAGLAGGRSSYNEQFF
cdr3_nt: TGTGCCAGCAGCGTTGCGGCGGGACTAGCGGGGGGTAGGAGCTCCTACAATGAGCAGTTCTTC

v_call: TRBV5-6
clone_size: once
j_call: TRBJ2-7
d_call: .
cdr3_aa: CASSHDSRPYEQYF
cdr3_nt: TGTGCCAGCAGCCACGACAGCCGCCCCTACGAGCAGTACTTC

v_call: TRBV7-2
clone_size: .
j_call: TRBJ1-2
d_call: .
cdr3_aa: CASSSSRTVYGYTF
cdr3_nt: TGTGCCAGCAGCTCTTCGCGCACCGTGTATGGCTACACCTTC

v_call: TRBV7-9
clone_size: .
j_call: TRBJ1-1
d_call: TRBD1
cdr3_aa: CASSRTGQNTEAFF
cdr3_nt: TGTGCCAGCAGCCGGACAGGGCAAAACACTGAAGCTTTCTTT